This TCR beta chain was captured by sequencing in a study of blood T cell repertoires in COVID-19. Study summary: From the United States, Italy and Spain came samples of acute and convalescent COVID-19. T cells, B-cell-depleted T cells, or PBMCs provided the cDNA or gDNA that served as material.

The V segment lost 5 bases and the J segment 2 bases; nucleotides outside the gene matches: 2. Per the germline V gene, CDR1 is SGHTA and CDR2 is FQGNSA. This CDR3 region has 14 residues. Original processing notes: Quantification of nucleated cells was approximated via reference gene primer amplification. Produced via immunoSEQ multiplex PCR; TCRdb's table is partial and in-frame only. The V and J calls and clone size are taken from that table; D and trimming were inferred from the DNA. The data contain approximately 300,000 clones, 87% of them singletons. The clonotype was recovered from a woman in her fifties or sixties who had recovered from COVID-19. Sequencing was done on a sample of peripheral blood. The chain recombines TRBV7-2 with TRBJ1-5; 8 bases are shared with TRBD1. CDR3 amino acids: CASSPGQGNQPQHF. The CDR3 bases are TGTGCCAGCAGCCCGGGACAGGGCAATCAGCCCCAGCATTTT.